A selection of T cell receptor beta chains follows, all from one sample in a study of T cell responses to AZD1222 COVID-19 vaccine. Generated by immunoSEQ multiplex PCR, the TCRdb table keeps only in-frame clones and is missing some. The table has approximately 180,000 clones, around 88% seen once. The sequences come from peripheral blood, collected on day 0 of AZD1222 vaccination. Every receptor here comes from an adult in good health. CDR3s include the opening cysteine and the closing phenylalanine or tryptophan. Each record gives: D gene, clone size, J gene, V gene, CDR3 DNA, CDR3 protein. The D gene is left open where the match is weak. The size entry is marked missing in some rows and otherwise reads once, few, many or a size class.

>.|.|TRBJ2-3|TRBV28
TGTGCCAGCAGTTGGGACCTCCTTTATACGCAGTATTTT
CASSWDLLYTQYF
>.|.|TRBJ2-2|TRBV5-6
TGTGCCAGCAGCTCAATAGACAGAAACACCGGGGAGCTGTTTTTT
CASSSIDRNTGELFF
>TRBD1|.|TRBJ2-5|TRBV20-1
TGCAGTGCTCGGACAGGGCCGACCCAGTACTTC
CSARTGPTQYF
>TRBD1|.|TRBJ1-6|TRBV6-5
TGTGCCAGCAGAACGGGGGACAGGCTTAATTCACCCCTCCACTTT
CASRTGDRLNSPLHF
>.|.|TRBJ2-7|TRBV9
TGTGCCAGCAGCGTAGGGGCGCGGGGTAACATCTACGAGCAGTACTTC
CASSVGARGNIYEQYF
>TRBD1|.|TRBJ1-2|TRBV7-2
TGTGCCAGCAGCACAAGACAGGGGAACTATGGCTACACCTTC
CASSTRQGNYGYTF
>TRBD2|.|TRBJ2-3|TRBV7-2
TGTGCCAGCAGCCACCCGGGACTAGATCAGTATTTT
CASSHPGLDQYF
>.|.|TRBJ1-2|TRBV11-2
TGTGCCAGCAGCCGAACGGGAAACTATGGCTACACCTTC
CASSRTGNYGYTF
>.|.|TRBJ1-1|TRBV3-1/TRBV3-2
TGTGCCAGCAGCTACAACTTCGAAGCTTTCTTT
CASSYNFEAFF
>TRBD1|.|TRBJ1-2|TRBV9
TGTGCCAGCAGTATGGGGACAGGGAACTATGGCTACACCTTC
CASSMGTGNYGYTF
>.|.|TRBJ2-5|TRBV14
TGTGCCAGCAGCCAAGTAGGGGAGACCCAGTACTTC
CASSQVGETQYF
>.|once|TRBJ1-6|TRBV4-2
TGTGCCAGCAGCCAAGAAACCGGGACAAGGAATTCACCCCTCCACTTT
CASSQETGTRNSPLHF
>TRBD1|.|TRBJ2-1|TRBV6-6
TGTGCCAGCAGAAAACAGGGGGCAAAGGAGTATGAGCAGTTCTTC
CASRKQGAKEYEQFF
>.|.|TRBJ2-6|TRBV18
TGTGCCAGCTCATCCCGACAGACCCTCGGGGCCAACGTCCTGACTTTC
CASSSRQTLGANVLTF
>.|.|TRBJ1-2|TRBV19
TGTGCCAGTACCACCGTCCGGGGGGCGTCCGGCTATGGCTACACCTTC
CASTTVRGASGYGYTF
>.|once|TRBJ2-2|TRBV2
TGTGCCAGCAGCCTCCGCCCGGGGACCGGGGAGCTGTTTTTT
CASSLRPGTGELFF